The clone carrying this TCR beta chain was found many times. What it binds is not known. The CDR3 consists of 8 residues. The germline V gene encodes CDR1 DFQATT and CDR2 SNEGSKA (reference sequence). The record originates from a study of response to subunit inactivated influenza vaccine. The study's findings and limits: Authors suggested each seasonal influenza vaccination recruits few new T cells.

Using its own MiXCR run on the RT-PCR reads, TCRdb lists one record per CDR3 protein. The profile shows some 600,000 distinct CDR3 sequences, around 15% of them singletons. This clonotype was obtained from a man aged 50-60 years who received an inactivated influenza vaccine. V is TRBV20-1 and J is TRBJ2-7; D call uncertain. Sample: PBMCs from blood, taken roughly 2 weeks before vaccination. This CDR3 reads CNQHEQYF. As DNA, the CDR3 is TGCAACCAACACGAGCAGTACTTC.